These 13 T cell receptor beta chains originate from one sample sequenced in a study of OX40 agonist ivuxolimab in advanced cancers. Repertoires were generated with immunoSEQ multiplex PCR, while TCRdb's copy carries only in-frame clones and drops some. The table shows about 45,000 clones, with 85% to 90% occurring only once. Sequenced here: CD4+ or CD8+ T cells sorted from blood, sampled in a trial of the OX40 agonist ivuxolimab. The origin of the receptors is an adult with an advanced solid tumor such as melanoma, head and neck, liver or kidney cancer.

The genes are TRBV6-5 and TRBJ1-2; D is perhaps TRBD1 (6 bases). The CDR3 contains 15 residues. V was cut by 4 bases and J by 6 bases, with 18 bases left in between. The germline V gene has CDR1 MNHEY and CDR2 SVGAGI. The CDR3 spells CASSWGANLGDGYTF. The CDR3 DNA is TGTGCCAGCAGTTGGGGGGCAAACCTAGGGGATGGCTACACCTTC.

The rearrangement links TRBV30 to TRBJ1-1; 8 bases agree with TRBD1. The CDR3 contains 15 residues. Per germline, CDR1 GTSNPN and CDR2 SVGIG (reference sequence). Unmatched junction bases numbered 14, after V lost 7 bases and J lost 4 bases. CDR3 amino acids: CASKKKGQDGTEAFF. The CDR3 DNA follows: TGTGCCTCTAAAAAAAAGGGACAGGATGGCACTGAAGCTTTCTTT.

V is TRBV19 and J is TRBJ1-2; D is possibly TRBD1 (6 bases). Trimming stripped 3 bases from V and 6 bases from J, with 14 bases between. Germline V gives CDR1 LNHDA, CDR2 SQIVND (reference sequence). The length of the CDR3 is 14 residues. The CDR3 DNA is TGTGCCAGTAGTATCCTCAACAGGGCAAATGGCTACACCTTC. It codes for CASSILNRANGYTF.

The CDR3: CARSLVSKGWQYF. The CDR3 region has the DNA TGTGCCAGAAGCTTGGTCTCCAAAGGGTGGCAGTACTTC. The chain employs TRBV5-3 and TRBJ2-7, with D hard to call. TRBV5-3 is an open reading frame, and its role is uncertain. The CDR3 totals 13 residues. The V and J ends lost 0 bases and 9 bases respectively, with 13 bases between them.

Comment on this clone: A read error may produce the germline difference seen at one junction end. The V call is TRBV30, the J call TRBJ2-2; TRBD2 aligns across 14 bases. The CDR3 is 18 amino acids. Looked up from germline, CDR1 is GTSNPN and CDR2 is SVGIG (reference sequence). CDR3 sequence (DNA): TGCGCCTGGAGGGCCGGGACTAGCGGGAGTTTGGGGGGCGGGGAGCTGTTTTTT. Protein: CAWRAGTSGSLGGGELFF.

The gene calls are TRBV9 and TRBJ2-2; D remains unclear. The CDR3 loop spans 15 amino acids. The germline gives CDR1 SGDLS, CDR2 YYNGEE. Trimming stripped 0 bases from V and 1 base from J, with 7 bases between. The DNA for the CDR3 is TGTGCCAGCAGCGTAGTACCGGGGAACACCGGGGAGCTGTTTTTT. Amino acid sequence: CASSVVPGNTGELFF. Using reference TRBV9 and TRBJ2-2 for the parts outside the CDR3, the full variable domain is DSGVTQTPKHLITATGQRVTLRCSPRSGDLSVYWYQQSLDQGLQFLIQYYNGEERAKGNILERFSAQQFPDLHSELNLSSLELGDSALYFCASSVVPGNTGELFFGEGSRLTVL.

This chain connects TRBV11-2 to TRBJ2-7; TRBD2 aligns across 7 bases. This CDR3 region has 14 residues. After removal of 1 base from V and 6 bases from J, the junction contained 6 bases not matched to a gene. From germline, CDR1 is SGHAT and CDR2 FQNNGV. The CDR3 loop is CASSLVRERGEQYF. The DNA of the CDR3 is TGTGCCAGCAGCTTAGTGCGGGAGAGGGGCGAGCAGTACTTC.

This sequence joins TRBV19 and TRBJ2-4; the D gene is possibly TRBD2 (6 bases). Between the trimmed V and J ends, which lost 7 bases and 7 bases, there was a span of 23 bases. This CDR3 region has 16 residues. Germline values: CDR1 LNHDA, CDR2 SQIVND (reference sequence). CDR3 in amino acids: CASTLAGPAGRNIQYF. CDR3 DNA sequence: TGTGCCAGTACCTTGGCAGGCCCGGCGGGACGTAACATTCAGTACTTC.

The V call is TRBV6-5, the J call TRBJ2-7; D tentatively reads TRBD1 or TRBD2 (5 bases each). Trimming cost V 6 bases and J 0 bases, with 12 bases left between them. In germline, CDR1 is MNHEY, CDR2 SVGAGI. This CDR3 has 14 amino acids. The DNA of the CDR3 is TGTGCCAGCAGAAAAGCAGGGAGCTCCTACGAGCAGTACTTC. Amino acids: CASRKAGSSYEQYF.

Points on this clone: In the same sample, other DNA sequences code for this CDR3. V is TRBV2 and J is TRBJ2-5, with 8 bases aligning to TRBD2. The last part of the DNA fits TRBJ2-7 better; the J call may be wrong. Germline V gene lookup returns CDR1 SNHLY and CDR2 FYNNEI. There are 14 residues in the CDR3. CDR3 amino acids: CASRPGLETYEQYF. DNA of the CDR3: TGTGCCAGCAGACCGGGACTAGAAACCTACGAGCAGTACTTC.

The genes are TRBV9 and TRBJ2-1, with 11 bases aligning to TRBD2. V was pared by 4 bases and J by 0 bases, with 3 bases of the junction left unmatched. There are 16 residues in the CDR3. The germline V gene encodes CDR1 SGDLS and CDR2 YYNGEE. The CDR3 nucleotides read TGTGCCAGCAGCCAACTAGCGGGAGCCTCCTACAATGAGCAGTTCTTC. This translates into CASSQLAGASYNEQFF.

This clone is a singleton in its sample. The gene calls are TRBV7-8 and TRBJ1-5; D unclear. V dropped 2 bases and J dropped 0 bases, with 8 bases sitting between them. The germline V gene has CDR1 SGHVS and CDR2 FQNEAQ. The CDR3 length is 15 residues. CDR3: CASSLNTYSNQPQHF. DNA for the CDR3: TGTGCCAGCAGCTTAAACACATATAGCAATCAGCCCCAGCATTTT.

The genes are TRBV5-6 and TRBJ2-1; D gene uncertain. The CDR3 sequence is 12 residues long. Trimming took 4 bases from V and 7 from J, leaving 9 bases between them. Germline values: CDR1 SGHDT, CDR2 YYEEEE. Here the CDR3 reads CASSRFPNEQFF. The CDR3 region has the DNA TGTGCCAGCAGCCGATTCCCTAATGAGCAGTTCTTC.